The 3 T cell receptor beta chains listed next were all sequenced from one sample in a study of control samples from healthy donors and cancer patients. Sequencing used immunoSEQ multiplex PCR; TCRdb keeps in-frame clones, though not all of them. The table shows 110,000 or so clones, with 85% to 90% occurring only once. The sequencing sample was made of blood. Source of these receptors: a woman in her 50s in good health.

The CDR3 loop reads CSSTKEISTDTQYF. In nucleotides, the CDR3 is TGCAGCTCCACCAAGGAAATTAGCACAGATACGCAGTATTTT. The chain employs TRBV29-1 and TRBJ2-3; the D is unclear. Germline V CDR1 and CDR2: SQVTM, ANQGSEA. The ends were cut back, 8 bases at V and 0 bases at J, with 15 bases in the middle. This CDR3 comprises 14 residues.

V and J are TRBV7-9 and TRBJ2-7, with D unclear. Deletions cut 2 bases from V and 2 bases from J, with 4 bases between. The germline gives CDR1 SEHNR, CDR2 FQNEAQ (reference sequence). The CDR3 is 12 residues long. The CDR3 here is CASSLPAYEQYF. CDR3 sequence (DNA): TGTGCCAGCAGCTTACCAGCCTACGAGCAGTACTTC.

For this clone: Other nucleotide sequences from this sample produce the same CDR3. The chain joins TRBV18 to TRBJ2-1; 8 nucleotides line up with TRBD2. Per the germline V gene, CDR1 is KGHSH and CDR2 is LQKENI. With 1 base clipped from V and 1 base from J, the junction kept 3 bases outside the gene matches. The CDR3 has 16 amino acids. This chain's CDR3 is CASSPQTSGSYNEQFF. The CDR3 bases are TGTGCCAGCTCACCACAAACTAGCGGTTCCTACAATGAGCAGTTCTTC.